One T cell receptor (beta chain) is described in this entry. Its specificity is not known. The data stem from a study of CD8+ T cells in alopecia areata. Stated treatment: oral pan-JAK inhibitor, 5-10 mg twice daily. Obtained from alopecia areata patients were lesional scalp punch biopsies along with peripheral blood. Isolated RNA was reverse transcribed into cDNA used as the sequencing template. Sequencing used immunoSEQ multiplex PCR; TCRdb keeps in-frame clones, though not all of them. This table has more than 95,000 clones, less than 75% appearing once. The CDR3 is made up of 15 amino acids. V was pared by 0 bases and J by 3 bases, with 11 bases between. The germline gives CDR1 PRHDT, CDR2 FYEKMQ (reference sequence). Study results and caveats: Sequencing of scalp samples also captures resident alphabeta T cells of normal skin. Greater clonality was observed in lesional scalp samples, especially alopecia totalis/universalis, versus normal scalp.

The chain carries TRBV13 and TRBJ1-2; D is ambiguous. This sequence originates from a human donor with alopecia areata. Sequenced here: CD8+ T cells sorted from blood, sampled at week 4, from a patient treated with tofacitinib. The DNA of the CDR3 is TGTGCCAGCAGCTTAGGCCCCCAGGTGGACTATGGCTACACCTTC. Protein product: CASSLGPQVDYGYTF.